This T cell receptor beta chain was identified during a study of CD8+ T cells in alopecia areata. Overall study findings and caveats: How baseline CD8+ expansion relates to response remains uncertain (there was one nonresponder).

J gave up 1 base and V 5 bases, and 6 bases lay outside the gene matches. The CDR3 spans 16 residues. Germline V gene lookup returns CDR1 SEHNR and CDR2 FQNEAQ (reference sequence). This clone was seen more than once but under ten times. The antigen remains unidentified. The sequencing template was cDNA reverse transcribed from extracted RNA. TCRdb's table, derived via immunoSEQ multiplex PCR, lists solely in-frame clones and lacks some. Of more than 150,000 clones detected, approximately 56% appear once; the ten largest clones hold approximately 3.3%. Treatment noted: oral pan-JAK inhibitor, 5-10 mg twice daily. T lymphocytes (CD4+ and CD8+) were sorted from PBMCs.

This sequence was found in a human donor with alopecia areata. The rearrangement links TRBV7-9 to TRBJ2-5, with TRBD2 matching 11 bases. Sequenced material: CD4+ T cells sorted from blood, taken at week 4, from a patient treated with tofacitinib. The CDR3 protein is CASSPPGLAAQETQYF. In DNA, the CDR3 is TGTGCCAGCAGCCCACCGGGACTAGCGGCCCAAGAGACCCAGTACTTC.